A selection of T cell receptor beta chains follows, all from one sample in a study of T-cell memory formation after mild COVID-19. Each CDR3 protein is one row after TCRdb ran MiXCR on the 5' RACE reads. The sample has tens of thousands of distinct CDR3 sequences, 9.5% to 15% seen once. The sequencing input was PBMCs or a T cell subset sorted from them (not recorded which). These receptors all come from a man aged 18-30 years who had mild COVID-19 (a few samples of this study predate the infection). Cell type and time point are not known. Both conserved end residues are part of each CDR3.

V gene	J gene	CDR3 protein
TRBV4-1	TRBJ1-2	CASSTRTGSYGYTF
TRBV28	TRBJ2-1	CASMWGNNEQFF
TRBV5-1	TRBJ2-2	CASSNPTGQGANTGELFF
TRBV5-1	TRBJ1-5	CASSLPRGPGTEPQHF
TRBV10-3	TRBJ2-1	CAITEDVAGGSSYNEQFF
TRBV9	TRBJ2-5	CASSVAGTGVAEAQYF
TRBV18	TRBJ2-3	CASSQFYGTGDDGDTQYF
TRBV5-1	TRBJ1-1	CASREGWNTEAFF
TRBV7-9	TRBJ2-7	CASNKGVAGGSSYEQYF
TRBV10-3	TRBJ1-2	CAISQGNYGYTF
TRBV7-9	TRBJ2-7	CASSRAGSPHEQYF
TRBV6-6	TRBJ1-3	CASSRGQVSGNTIYF
TRBV20-1	TRBJ2-7	CSASGDPFGQYF
TRBV11-2	TRBJ2-1	CASSIRDRVHNEQFF
TRBV20-1	TRBJ1-5	CSASSSNQPQHF
TRBV6-5	TRBJ2-3	CASSRGFSTDTQYF
TRBV19	TRBJ2-5	CASSIGVAGGKETQYF
TRBV7-9	TRBJ1-2	CASSSRTVAGDGYTF
TRBV15	TRBJ1-2	CATSRGQGGTWSYGYTF
TRBV12-3/TRBV12-4	TRBJ2-2	CASSASIGVTGELFF
TRBV4-1	TRBJ2-2	CASSQGPGANTGELFF
TRBV7-3	TRBJ2-2	CASSSVRTGDPGELFF
TRBV5-1	TRBJ2-5	CASSTSYRDETQYF
TRBV4-3	TRBJ1-6	CASSKRTGARESPLHF